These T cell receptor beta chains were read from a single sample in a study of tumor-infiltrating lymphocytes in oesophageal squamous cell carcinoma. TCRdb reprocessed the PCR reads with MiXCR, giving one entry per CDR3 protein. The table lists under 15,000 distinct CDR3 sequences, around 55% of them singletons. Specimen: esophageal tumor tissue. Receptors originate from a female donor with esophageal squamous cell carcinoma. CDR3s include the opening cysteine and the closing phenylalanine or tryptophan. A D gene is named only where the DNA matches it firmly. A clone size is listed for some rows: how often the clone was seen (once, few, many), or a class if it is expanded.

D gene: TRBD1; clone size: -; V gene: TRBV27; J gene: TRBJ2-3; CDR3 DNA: TGTGCCAGCAGTCGACGGACAGGTACTAGCACAGATACGCAGTATTTT; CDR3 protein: CASSRRTGTSTDTQYF
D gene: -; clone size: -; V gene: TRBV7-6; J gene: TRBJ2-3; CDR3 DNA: TGTGCCAGCGAAGCCAGGAGTTCTTACGAGCAGTGTTTT; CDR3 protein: CASEARSSYEQCF
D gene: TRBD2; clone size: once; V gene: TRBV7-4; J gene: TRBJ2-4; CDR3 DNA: TGTGCCAGCAGCCGGACCGCGGGGGGTAACATTCAGTACTTC; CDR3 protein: CASSRTAGGNIQYF
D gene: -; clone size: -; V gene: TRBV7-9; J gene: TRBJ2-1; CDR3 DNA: TGTGCCAGCAGCTTCTCCGATACCTCCTACAATGAGCAGTTCTTC; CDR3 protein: CASSFSDTSYNEQFF
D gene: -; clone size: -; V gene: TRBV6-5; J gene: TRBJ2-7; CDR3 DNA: TGTGCCAGCAGTTACTCGTCCTCCTACGAGCAGTACTTC; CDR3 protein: CASSYSSSYEQYF
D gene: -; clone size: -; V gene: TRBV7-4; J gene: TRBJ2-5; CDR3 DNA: TGTGCCAGCAGCTTAAGGTATGGGGACAACCACCAAGAGACCCAGTACTTC; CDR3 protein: CASSLRYGDNHQETQYF
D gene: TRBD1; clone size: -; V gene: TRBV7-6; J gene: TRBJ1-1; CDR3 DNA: TGTGCCAGCAGCTTCGACAGGGACACTGAAGCTTTCTTT; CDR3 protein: CASSFDRDTEAFF
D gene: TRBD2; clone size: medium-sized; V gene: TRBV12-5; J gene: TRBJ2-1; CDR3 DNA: TGTGCTAGTGGTTCAAGCGGGGGGGCGTTCTTC; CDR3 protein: CASGSSGGAFF
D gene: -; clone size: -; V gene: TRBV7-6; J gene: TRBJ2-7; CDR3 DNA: TGTGCCAGCAGCTCGCCCCGACCTGGTGACGAGCAGTACTTC; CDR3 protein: CASSSPRPGDEQYF
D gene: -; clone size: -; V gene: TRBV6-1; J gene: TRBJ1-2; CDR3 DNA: TGTGCCAGCAGTGAAGCGACAGCTAACTATGGCTACACCTTC; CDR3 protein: CASSEATANYGYTF
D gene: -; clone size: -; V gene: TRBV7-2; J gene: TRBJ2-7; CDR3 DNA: TGTGCCAGCAGCTTGGGGGGTCCCAACGAGCAGTACTTC; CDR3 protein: CASSLGGPNEQYF
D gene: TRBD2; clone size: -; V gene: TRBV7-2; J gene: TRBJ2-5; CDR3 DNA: TGTGCCAGCATGCTTAATAGCGGGAGAGAGACCCAGTACTTC; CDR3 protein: CASMLNSGRETQYF
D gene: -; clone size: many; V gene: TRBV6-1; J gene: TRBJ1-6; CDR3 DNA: TGTGCCAGCAGTGCCAACACGGTAAACTCCTATAATTCACCCCTCCACTTC; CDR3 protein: CASSANTVNSYNSPLHF
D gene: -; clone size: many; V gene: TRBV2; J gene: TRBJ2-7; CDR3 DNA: TGTGCCAGCGGGGGCAGCTCCTACGAGCAGTACTTC; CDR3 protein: CASGGSSYEQYF
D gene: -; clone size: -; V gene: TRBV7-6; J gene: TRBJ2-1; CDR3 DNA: TGTGCCAGCAGCTTACCCGGGAATGAGCAGTTCTTC; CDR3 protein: CASSLPGNEQFF
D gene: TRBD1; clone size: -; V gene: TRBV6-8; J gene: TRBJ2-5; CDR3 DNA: TGTGCCAGCAGTGGGGGGAAGTGGACAGGGGCGAAGCAAGAGACCCAGTACTTC; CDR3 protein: CASSGGKWTGAKQETQYF
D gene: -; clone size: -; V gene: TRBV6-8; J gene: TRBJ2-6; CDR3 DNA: TGTGCCAGCAGTGCCGAGAGGGGAGCATCCGGGACACTCGGATCTGGGGCCAACGTCCTGACTTTC; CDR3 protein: CASSAERGASGTLGSGANVLTF
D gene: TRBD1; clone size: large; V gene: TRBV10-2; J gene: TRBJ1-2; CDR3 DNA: TGCGCCAGCAAAAAACAGGGGGCGCGGGGCTATGGCTACACCTTC; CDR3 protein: CASKKQGARGYGYTF
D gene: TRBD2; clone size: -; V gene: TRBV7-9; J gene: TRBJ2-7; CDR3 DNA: TGTGCCAGCAGCATCAACCCCACTACCTCAGGACTAGCGGGGGCCTACGAGCAGTACTTC; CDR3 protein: CASSINPTTSGLAGAYEQYF
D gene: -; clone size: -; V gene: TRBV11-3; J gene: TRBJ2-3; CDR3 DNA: TGTGCCAGCAGCCGGGACGCCTTGACAGATACGCAGTATTTT; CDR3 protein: CASSRDALTDTQYF
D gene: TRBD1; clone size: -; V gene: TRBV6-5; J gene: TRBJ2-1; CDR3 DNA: TGTGCCAGCAGTTACTGGGCCCCTTCGACAGGGTCCAACAATGAGCAGTACTTT; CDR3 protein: CASSYWAPSTGSNNEQYF
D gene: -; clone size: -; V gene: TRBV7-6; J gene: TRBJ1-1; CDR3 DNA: TGTGCCAGCAGCTTACAGACAAACACTGAAGCTTTCTTT; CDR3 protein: CASSLQTNTEAFF
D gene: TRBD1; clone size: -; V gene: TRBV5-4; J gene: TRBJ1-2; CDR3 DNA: TGTGCCAGCAGCTTGAAGGGGGCGGGCTATGGCTACACCTTC; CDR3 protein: CASSLKGAGYGYTF
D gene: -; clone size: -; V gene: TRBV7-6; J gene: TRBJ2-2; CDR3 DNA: TGTGCCAGCAGCTTAGGACAGAACACCGGGGAGCTGTTTTTT; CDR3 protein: CASSLGQNTGELFF
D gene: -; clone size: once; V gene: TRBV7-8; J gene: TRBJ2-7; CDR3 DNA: TGTGCCAGCAGCTTAGCGGGGGGGCTGTACGAGCAGTACTTC; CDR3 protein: CASSLAGGLYEQYF
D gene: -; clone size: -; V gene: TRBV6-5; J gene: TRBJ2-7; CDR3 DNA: TGTGCCAGCAGTCCCCCAGTGGCTGTCCACGAGCAGTACTTC; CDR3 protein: CASSPPVAVHEQYF
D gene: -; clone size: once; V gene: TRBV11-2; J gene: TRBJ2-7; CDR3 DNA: TGTGCCAGCAGCTTATCAGCGTACGAGCAGTACTTC; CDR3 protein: CASSLSAYEQYF
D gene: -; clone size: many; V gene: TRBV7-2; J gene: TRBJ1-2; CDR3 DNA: TGTGCCAGCAGCGTCGGGCAGATAACGGACTATGGCTACACCTTC; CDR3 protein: CASSVGQITDYGYTF
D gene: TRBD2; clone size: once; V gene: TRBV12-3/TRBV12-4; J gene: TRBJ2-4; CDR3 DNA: TGTGCCAGCAGGCCCCGAGAGCGGGGGTCTTACAATGAGCAGTACTTC; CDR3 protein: CASRPRERGSYNEQYF
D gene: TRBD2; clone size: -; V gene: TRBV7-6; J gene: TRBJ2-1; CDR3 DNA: TGTGCCAGCAGCTTCGGACTAGCGGGAGGAAAGGAGCAGTTCTTC; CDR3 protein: CASSFGLAGGKEQFF
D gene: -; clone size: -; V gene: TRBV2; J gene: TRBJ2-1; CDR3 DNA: TGTGCCAGCAGATTCCTGGACAGTGGGCGCTACGAGCAGTTCTTC; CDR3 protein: CASRFLDSGRYEQFF
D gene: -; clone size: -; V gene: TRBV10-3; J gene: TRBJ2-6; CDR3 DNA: -; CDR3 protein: CAISESGDRELWLHLRF
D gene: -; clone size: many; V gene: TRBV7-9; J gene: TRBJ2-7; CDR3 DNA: TGTGCCAGCAGCTCCCGGGAGCGCTCCTACGAGCAGTACTTC; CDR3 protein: CASSSRERSYEQYF
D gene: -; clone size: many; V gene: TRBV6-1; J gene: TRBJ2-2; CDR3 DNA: TGTGCCAGCAGTGAAATCCCGAACACCGGGGAGCTGTTTTTT; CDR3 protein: CASSEIPNTGELFF
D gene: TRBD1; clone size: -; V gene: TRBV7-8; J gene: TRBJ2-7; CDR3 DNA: TGTGCCAGCAGCTGGGACAGGACCTACGAGCAGTACTTC; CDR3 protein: CASSWDRTYEQYF
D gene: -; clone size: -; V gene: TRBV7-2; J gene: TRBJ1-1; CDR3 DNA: TGTGCCAGCAGCCTAGGGGGGGCGAACACTGAAGCTTTCTTT; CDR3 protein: CASSLGGANTEAFF
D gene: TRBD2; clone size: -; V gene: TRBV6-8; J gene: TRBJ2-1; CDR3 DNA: TGTGCCAGCAGTTACTTAGGGACTAGCGGGATGTACAATGAGCAGTTCTTC; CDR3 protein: CASSYLGTSGMYNEQFF
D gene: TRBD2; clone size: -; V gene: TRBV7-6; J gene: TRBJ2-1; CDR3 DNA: TGTGCCAGCAGCCCCTCACTAGCGGGGGCCACCAATGAGCAGTTCTTC; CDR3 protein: CASSPSLAGATNEQFF
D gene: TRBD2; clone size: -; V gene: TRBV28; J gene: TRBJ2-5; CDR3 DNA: TGTGCCAGCAGTCCCCTCGGGGAAGCGGGGGGGAGGGAGACCCAGTACTTC; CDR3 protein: CASSPLGEAGGRETQYF
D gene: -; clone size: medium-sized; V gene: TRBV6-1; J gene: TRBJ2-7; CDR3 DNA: TGTGCCAGCAGTGAAGGTTGGGGGGGCTCCTCCTACGAGCAGTACTTC; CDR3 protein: CASSEGWGGSSYEQYF
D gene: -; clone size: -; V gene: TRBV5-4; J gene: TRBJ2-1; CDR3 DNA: TGTGCCAGCAGCTTGGTTGAGCGGACAGAGCAGTTCTTC; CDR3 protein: CASSLVERTEQFF
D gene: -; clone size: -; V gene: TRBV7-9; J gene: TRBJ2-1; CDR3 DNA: TGTGCCAGCAGATTTAGGGGGGATCACAATGAGCAGTTCTTC; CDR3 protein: CASRFRGDHNEQFF
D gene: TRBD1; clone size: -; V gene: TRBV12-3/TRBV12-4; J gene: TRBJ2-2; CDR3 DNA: TGTGCCAGCAGGGGACAGGGCAGGGAGCTGTTTTTT; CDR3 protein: CASRGQGRELFF